The table lists the clone carrying this T cell receptor beta chain with many counts. Antigen specificity is unknown. Using RNA transcripts as the source, TCR beta CDR3 regions were amplified. First-round RT-PCR targeting the TCR CDR3 was performed with the HTBI primer set. TCRdb fed the multiplex PCR reads into MiXCR, producing one record per CDR3 protein. The repertoire consists of roughly 290,000 distinct CDR3 sequences, with roughly 13% occurring once and the leading ten covering roughly 7.9%. This specimen comes from a study of T cells in Graves' hyperthyroidism and ophthalmopathy. About the research overall: Once the initial diagnosis was made, peripheral blood was obtained before any treatment.

Hyperthyroidism was newly diagnosed in patients aged 18 to 65 (duration under 2 months). PBMCs were derived from roughly 10 ml fresh peripheral blood. Between the trimmed V and J ends, which lost 2 bases and 3 bases, there was a span of 11 bases. CDR1 and CDR2 (germline): SGHAT, FQNNGV. The CDR3 contains 15 residues. Study conclusions and caveats: Most expanded thyroid clonotypes above 0.001 recurred in blood.

The rearrangement links TRBV11-2 to TRBJ2-1, with D hard to call. The TCR comes from a woman aged 40 to 55 with Graves' hyperthyroidism. The material sequenced was blood. CDR3 in amino acids: CASSLIPLLYNEQFF. The CDR3 DNA reads as TGTGCCAGCAGCTTAATTCCCCTACTCTACAATGAGCAGTTCTTC.